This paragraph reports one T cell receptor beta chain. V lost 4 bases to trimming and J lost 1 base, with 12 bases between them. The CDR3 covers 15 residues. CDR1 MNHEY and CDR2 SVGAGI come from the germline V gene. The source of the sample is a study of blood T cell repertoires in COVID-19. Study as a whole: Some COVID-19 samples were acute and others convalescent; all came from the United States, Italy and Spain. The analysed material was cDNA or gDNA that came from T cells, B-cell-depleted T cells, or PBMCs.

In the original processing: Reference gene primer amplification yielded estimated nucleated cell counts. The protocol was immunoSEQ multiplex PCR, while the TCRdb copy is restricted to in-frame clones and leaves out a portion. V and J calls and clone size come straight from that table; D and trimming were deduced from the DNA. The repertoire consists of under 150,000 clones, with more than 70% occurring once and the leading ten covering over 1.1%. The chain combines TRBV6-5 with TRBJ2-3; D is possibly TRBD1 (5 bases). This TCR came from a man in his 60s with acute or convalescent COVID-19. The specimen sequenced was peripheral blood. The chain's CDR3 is CASSSRAGRTDTQYF. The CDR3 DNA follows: TGTGCCAGCAGTTCCCGAGCAGGGCGCACAGATACGCAGTATTTT.